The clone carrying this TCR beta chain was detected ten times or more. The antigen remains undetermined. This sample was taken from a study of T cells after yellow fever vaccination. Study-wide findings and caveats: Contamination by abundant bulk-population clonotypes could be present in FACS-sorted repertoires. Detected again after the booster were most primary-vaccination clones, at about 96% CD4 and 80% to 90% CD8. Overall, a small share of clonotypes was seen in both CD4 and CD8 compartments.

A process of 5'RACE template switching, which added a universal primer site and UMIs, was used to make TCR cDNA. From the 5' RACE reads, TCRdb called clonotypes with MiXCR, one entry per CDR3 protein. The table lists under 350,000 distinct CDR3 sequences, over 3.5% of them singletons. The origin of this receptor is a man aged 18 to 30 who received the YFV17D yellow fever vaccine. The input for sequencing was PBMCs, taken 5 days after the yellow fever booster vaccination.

CDR3 region: CASSPLAGETSDTQYF. The CDR3 nucleotides are TGTGCCAGTAGCCCACTAGCGGGGGAAACATCAGATACGCAGTATTTT. This chain joins TRBV19 and TRBJ2-3, with 11 bases identical to TRBD2. This CDR3 spans 16 amino acids. Per the germline V gene, CDR1 is LNHDA and CDR2 is SQIVND (reference sequence). V shed 6 bases and J 4 bases; nucleotides not matched to a gene: 9.